This is a list of T cell receptor beta chains from one sample in a study of Graves' ophthalmopathy and Graves' hyperthyroidism. TCRdb redid the calling of the multiplex PCR reads with MiXCR, one entry per CDR3 protein. This sample has hundreds of thousands of distinct CDR3 sequences; over 20% occur once, and the top ten carry 7.1%. Sequenced sample: peripheral blood. These receptors all stem from a woman between 18 and 30 years old with stable Graves' hyperthyroidism. Some clones in this sample may be carry-over from other donors' samples. CDR3s include the opening cysteine and the closing phenylalanine or tryptophan.

v_call	j_call	cdr3_aa
TRBV6-5	TRBJ2-2	CASSSRGGANTGELFF
TRBV6-2/TRBV6-3	TRBJ1-6	CASRGGFGSPLHF
TRBV11-2	TRBJ2-7	CASSPPGTGFLYEQYF
TRBV19	TRBJ1-1	CASVPGQGFTEAFF
TRBV6-5	TRBJ1-1	CASSYSKDTEAFF
TRBV29-1	TRBJ1-1	CSVDPVGQGGTEAFF
TRBV20-1	TRBJ1-3	CSALSGTGTYF
TRBV6-1	TRBJ1-2	CASSEVRGGDYGYTF
TRBV13	TRBJ1-1	CASSYPLDRGSPGNTEAFF
TRBV10-3	TRBJ1-2	CAISDLDGPYGYTF
TRBV5-1	TRBJ1-1	CASSRDRANENTEAFF
TRBV6-2/TRBV6-3	TRBJ1-2	CASSYTRVPGENYGYTF
TRBV13	TRBJ2-5	CASSSLEGAAQETQYF
TRBV3-1	TRBJ2-7	CASGAGGPYEQYF
TRBV12-3/TRBV12-4	TRBJ1-1	CASSPRTGVGTEAFF
TRBV20-1	TRBJ1-5	CSARKGGTGNQPQHF
TRBV6-5	TRBJ2-2	CATIPPGRSNTGELFF
TRBV12-3/TRBV12-4	TRBJ2-5	CASSLAQGQGWETQYF
TRBV11-2	TRBJ2-5	CASSLGTGGKETRYF
TRBV4-1	TRBJ1-1	CASTQTERNTEAFF
TRBV9	TRBJ1-2	CASSTDSGVGGYTF
TRBV7-9	TRBJ1-1	CASSLYQGGNTEAFF
TRBV28	TRBJ2-5	CASSLPQGAGETQYF
TRBV28	TRBJ2-2	CASSLYSTGTGELFF
TRBV15	TRBJ1-6	CATSRTTGTSALHF
TRBV12-3/TRBV12-4	TRBJ1-1	CASFLGGLTEAFF
TRBV6-2/TRBV6-3	TRBJ1-2	CASSYSSDRLDYGYTF
TRBV6-2/TRBV6-3	TRBJ2-4	CASSYNRENIQYF
TRBV12-3/TRBV12-4	TRBJ2-3	CASSPPDSSDTQYF
TRBV3-1	TRBJ2-4	CASSPGLAGAKNIQYF
TRBV6-4	TRBJ1-1	CASSDSRQQNTEAFF